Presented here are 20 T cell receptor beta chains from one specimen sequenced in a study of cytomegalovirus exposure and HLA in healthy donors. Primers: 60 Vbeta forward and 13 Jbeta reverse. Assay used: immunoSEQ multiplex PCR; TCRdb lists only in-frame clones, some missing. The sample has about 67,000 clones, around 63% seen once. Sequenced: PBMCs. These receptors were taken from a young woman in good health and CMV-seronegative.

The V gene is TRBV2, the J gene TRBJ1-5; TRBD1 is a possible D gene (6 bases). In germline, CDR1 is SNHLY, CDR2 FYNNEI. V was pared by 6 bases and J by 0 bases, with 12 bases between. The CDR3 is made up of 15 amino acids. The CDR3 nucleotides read TGTGCCAGCAGAGACAGGTGGGGTAGCAATCAGCCCCAGCATTTT. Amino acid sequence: CASRDRWGSNQPQHF.

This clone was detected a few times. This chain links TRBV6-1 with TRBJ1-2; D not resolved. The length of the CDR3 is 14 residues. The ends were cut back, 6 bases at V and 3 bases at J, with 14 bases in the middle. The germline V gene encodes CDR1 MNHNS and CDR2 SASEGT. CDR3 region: CASSAIFPDYGYTF. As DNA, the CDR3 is TGTGCCAGCAGCGCCATCTTCCCAGACTATGGCTACACCTTC.

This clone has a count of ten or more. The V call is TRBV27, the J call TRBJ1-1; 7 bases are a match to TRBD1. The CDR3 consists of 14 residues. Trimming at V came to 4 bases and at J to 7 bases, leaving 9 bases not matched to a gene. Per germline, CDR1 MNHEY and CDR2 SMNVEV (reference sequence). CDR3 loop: CASSSTGFGGEAFF. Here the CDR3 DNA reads TGTGCCAGCAGTTCGACAGGGTTTGGAGGTGAAGCTTTCTTT.

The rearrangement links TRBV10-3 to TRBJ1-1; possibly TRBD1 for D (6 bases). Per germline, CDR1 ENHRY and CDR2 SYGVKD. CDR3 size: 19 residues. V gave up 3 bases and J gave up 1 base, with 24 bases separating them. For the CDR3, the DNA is TGTGCCATCAGTGACCGCATCGTGGGGGGGCGACGGGAGAACACTGAAGCTTTCTTT. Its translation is CAISDRIVGGRRENTEAFF.

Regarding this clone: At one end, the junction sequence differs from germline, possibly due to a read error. In DNA, the CDR3 is TGTGCCAGCAGCCCATACCGCCCCGAGACCACTACCTACGAACAGTACTTC. Translation: CASSPYRPETTTYEQYF. The gene calls are TRBV7-2 and TRBJ2-7; D unresolved. CDR1 and CDR2 from the germline V gene are SGHTA and FQGNSA. This CDR3 contains 17 residues. Supplemented by reference TRBV7-2 and TRBJ2-7, the full variable domain reads GAGVSQSPSNKVTEKGKDVELRCDPISGHTALYWYRQSLGQGLEFLIYFQGNSAPDKSGLPSDRFSAERTGGSVSTLTIQRTQQEDSAVYLCASSPYRPETTTYEQYFGPGTRLTVT.

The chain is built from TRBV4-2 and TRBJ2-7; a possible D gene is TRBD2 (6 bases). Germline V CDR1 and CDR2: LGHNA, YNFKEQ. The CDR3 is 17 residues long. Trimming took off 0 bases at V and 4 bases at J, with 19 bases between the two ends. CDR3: CASSQDLWRTTRYEQYF. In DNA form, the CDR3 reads TGTGCCAGCAGCCAAGATCTGTGGAGGACTACTCGTTACGAGCAGTACTTC.

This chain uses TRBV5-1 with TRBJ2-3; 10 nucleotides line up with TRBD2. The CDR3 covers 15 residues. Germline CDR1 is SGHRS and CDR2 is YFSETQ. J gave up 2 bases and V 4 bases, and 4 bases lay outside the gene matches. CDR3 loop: CASSSLAGATDTQYF. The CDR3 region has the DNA TGCGCCAGCAGCAGTCTAGCGGGGGCCACAGATACGCAGTATTTT.

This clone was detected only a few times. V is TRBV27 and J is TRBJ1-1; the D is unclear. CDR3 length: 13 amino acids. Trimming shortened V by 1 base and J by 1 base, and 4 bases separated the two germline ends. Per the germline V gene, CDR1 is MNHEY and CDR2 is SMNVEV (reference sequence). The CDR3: CASSLFGNTEAFF. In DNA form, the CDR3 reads TGTGCCAGCAGTTTATTCGGGAACACTGAAGCTTTCTTT.

DNA for the CDR3: TGTGCCAGCAGCTCGCCTAGCGGGGTCTACGAGCAGTACTTC. It is translated as CASSSPSGVYEQYF. V and J are TRBV6-5 and TRBJ2-7, with 9 bases aligning to TRBD2. The V and J ends lost 6 bases and 3 bases, in that order; junction bases with no gene match: 6. CDR1 is MNHEY and CDR2 is SVGAGI in the germline V gene. The CDR3 totals 14 residues.

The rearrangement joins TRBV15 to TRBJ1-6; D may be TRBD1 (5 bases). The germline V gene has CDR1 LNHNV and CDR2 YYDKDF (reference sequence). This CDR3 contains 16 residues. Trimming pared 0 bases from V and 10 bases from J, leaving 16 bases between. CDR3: CATSRDRGQGGSPLHF. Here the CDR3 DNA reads TGTGCCACCAGCAGAGATCGGGGTCAGGGAGGATCACCCCTCCACTTT.

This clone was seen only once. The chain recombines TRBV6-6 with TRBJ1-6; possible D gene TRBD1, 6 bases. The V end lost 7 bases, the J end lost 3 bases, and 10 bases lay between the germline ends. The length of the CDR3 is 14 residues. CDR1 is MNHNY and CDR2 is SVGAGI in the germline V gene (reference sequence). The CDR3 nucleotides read TGTGCCAGCAAGGACAGCCTCTATAATTCACCCCTCCACTTT. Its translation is CASKDSLYNSPLHF.

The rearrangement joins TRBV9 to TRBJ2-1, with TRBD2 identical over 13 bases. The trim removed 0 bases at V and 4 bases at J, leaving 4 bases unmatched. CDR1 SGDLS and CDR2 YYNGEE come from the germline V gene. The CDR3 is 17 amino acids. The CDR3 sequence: CASSVGTSGGWYNEQFF. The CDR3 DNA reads TGTGCCAGCAGCGTAGGGACTAGCGGGGGCTGGTACAATGAGCAGTTCTTC.

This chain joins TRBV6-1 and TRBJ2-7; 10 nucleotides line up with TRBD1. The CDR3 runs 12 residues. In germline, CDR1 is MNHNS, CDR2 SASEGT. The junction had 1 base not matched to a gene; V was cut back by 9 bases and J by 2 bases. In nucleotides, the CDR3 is TGTGCCAGTGACAGGGGGCCCTACGAGCAGTACTTC. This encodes CASDRGPYEQYF.

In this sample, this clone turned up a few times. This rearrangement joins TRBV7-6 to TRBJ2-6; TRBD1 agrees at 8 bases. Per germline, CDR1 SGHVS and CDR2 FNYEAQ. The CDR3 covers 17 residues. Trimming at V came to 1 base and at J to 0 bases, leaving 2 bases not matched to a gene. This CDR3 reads CASSLGQGLSGANVLTF. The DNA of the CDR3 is TGTGCCAGCAGCTTAGGACAGGGGCTCTCTGGGGCCAACGTCCTGACTTTC.

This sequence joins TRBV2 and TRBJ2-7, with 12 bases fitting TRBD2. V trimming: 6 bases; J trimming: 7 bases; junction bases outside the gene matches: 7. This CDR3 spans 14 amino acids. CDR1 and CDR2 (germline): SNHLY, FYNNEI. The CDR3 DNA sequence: TGTGCCAGCAGGGTGGAACTAGCGGGGGGAGAGCAGTACTTC. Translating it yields CASRVELAGGEQYF.

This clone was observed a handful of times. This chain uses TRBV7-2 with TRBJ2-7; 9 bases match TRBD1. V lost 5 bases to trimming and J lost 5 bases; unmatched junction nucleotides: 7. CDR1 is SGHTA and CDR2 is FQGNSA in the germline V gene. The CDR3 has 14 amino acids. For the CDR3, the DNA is TGTGCCAGCAGCGCCGGGACAGGGTGGCACGAGCAGTACTTC. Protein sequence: CASSAGTGWHEQYF.

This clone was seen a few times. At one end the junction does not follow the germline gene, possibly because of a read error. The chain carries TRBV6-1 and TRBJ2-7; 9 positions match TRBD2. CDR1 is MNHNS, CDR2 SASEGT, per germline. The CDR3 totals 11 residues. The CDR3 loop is CASSTGTSLTF. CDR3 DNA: TGTGCCAGCAGTACCGGGACTAGCCTAACCTTC.

The CDR3 loop is CASSEASTGDQPQHF. CDR3 DNA: TGTGCCAGCAGTGAAGCATCGACAGGGGATCAGCCCCAGCATTTT. This sequence joins TRBV2 and TRBJ1-5; 8 nucleotides agree with TRBD1. The trim removed 0 bases at V and 5 bases at J, leaving 3 bases unmatched. The CDR3 runs 15 residues. Germline-derived CDR1 and CDR2 are SNHLY and FYNNEI. Variable domain in full (rest from reference TRBV2 and TRBJ1-5): EPEVTQTPSHQVTQMGQEVILRCVPISNHLYFYWYRQILGQKVEFLVSFYNNEISEKSEIFDDQFSVERPDGSNFTLKIRSTKLEDSAMYFCASSEASTGDQPQHFGDGTRLSIL.

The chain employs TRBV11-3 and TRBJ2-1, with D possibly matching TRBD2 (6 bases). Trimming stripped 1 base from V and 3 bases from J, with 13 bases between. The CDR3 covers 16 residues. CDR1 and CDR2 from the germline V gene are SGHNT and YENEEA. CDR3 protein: CASSLVVGGGYNEQFF. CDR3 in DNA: TGTGCCAGCAGCTTAGTAGTCGGGGGAGGCTACAATGAGCAGTTCTTC.

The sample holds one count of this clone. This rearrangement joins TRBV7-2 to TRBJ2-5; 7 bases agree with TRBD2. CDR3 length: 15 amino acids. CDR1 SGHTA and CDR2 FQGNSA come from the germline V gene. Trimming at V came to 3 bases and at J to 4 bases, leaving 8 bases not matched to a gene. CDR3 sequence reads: CASSFMSGGGETQYF. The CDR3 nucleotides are TGTGCCAGCAGCTTTATGTCGGGGGGAGGAGAGACCCAGTACTTC. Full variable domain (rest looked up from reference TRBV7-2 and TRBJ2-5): GAGVSQSPSNKVTEKGKDVELRCDPISGHTALYWYRQSLGQGLEFLIYFQGNSAPDKSGLPSDRFSAERTGGSVSTLTIQRTQQEDSAVYLCASSFMSGGGETQYFGPGTRLLVL.